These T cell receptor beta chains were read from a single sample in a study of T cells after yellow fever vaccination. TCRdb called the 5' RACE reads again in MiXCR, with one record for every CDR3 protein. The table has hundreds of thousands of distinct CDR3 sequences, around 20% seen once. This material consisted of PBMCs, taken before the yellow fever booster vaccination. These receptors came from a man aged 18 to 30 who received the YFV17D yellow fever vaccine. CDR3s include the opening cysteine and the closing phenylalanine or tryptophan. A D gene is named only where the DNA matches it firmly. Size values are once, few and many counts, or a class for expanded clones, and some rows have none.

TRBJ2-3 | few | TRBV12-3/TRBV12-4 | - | TGTGCCAGCAGTTTACCCCCCCTAGCAGATACGCAGTATTTT | CASSLPPLADTQYF
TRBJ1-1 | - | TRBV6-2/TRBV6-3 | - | TGTGCCAGCAAAGGGACGAACACTGAAGCTTTCTTT | CASKGTNTEAFF
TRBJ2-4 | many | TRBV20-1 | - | TGCAGTGCTTTAGGGGGAGGCAAAAACATTCAGTACTTC | CSALGGGKNIQYF
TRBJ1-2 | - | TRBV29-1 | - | TGCAGCGTTGAAGATCCGGGGCAGGGAGGCTATGGCTACACCTTC | CSVEDPGQGGYGYTF
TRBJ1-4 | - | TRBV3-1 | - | TGTGCCAGCAGCCAAGCGGCAGGGATGTTTTTT | CASSQAAGMFF
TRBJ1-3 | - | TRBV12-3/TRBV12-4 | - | TGTGCCAGCACGACGGAGGGGGGCACCATATATTTT | CASTTEGGTIYF
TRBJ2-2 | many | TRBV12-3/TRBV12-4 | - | TGTGCCAGCGGGCAAGCGAACACCGGGGAGCTGTTTTTT | CASGQANTGELFF
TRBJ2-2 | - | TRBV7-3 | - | TGTGCCACTAAAGGCTCTCATACCACCGGGGAGCTGTTTTTT | CATKGSHTTGELFF
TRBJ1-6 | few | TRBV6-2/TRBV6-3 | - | TGTGCCAGCAGTTACCGGGGGCAGGGGACCCATTCACCCCTCCACTTT | CASSYRGQGTHSPLHF
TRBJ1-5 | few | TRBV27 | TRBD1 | TGTGCCAGCAGTTCCACCGGACAGGGCGGACAGCCCCAGCATTTT | CASSSTGQGGQPQHF
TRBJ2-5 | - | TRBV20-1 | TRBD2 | TGCAGTGCCCCGACTAGCGGGGGGGCAGAGACCCAGTACTTC | CSAPTSGGAETQYF
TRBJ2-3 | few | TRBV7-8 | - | TGTGCCAGCAGCTTGGCGGCTCCTAGCACAGATACGCAGTATTTT | CASSLAAPSTDTQYF
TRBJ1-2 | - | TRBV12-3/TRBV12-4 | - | TGTGCCAGCAGAGGGACCGGGGGCTATGGCTACACCTTC | CASRGTGGYGYTF
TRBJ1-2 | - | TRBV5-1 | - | TGCGCCAGCAGCTTATTGAGAGGGGACGGCTACACCTTC | CASSLLRGDGYTF
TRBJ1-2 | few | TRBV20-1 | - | TGCAGTGCTAGAGCCCCCCGACTTAACTATGGCTACACCTTC | CSARAPRLNYGYTF
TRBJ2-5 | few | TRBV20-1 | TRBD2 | TGCAGTGCTGCCAGACTAGCGGGGTTGAGAGAGACCCAGTACTTC | CSAARLAGLRETQYF
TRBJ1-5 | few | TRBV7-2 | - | TGTGCCAGCAGCTCGGCCGGGAGGGATTCCCAACCCCAGCATTTT | CASSSAGRDSQPQHF
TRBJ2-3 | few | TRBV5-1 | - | TGCGCCAGTACCATTGACAGGCATGGTACGCAGTATTTT | CASTIDRHGTQYF
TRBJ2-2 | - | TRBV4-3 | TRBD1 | TGCGCCAGCAGCCAAGAGCCCAGGGGGAGCACCGGGGAGCTGTTTTTT | CASSQEPRGSTGELFF
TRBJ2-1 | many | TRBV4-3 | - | TGCGCCAGCAGCCATACTAAGATACGGGATGAGCAGTTCTTC | CASSHTKIRDEQFF
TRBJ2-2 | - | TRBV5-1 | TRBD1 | TGCGCCAGCAGCTTGTCAGGGGGCCACGGGGAGCTGTTTTTT | CASSLSGGHGELFF
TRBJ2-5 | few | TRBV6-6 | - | TGTGCCAGCAGTCCGGCTACACAAGAGACCCAGTACTTC | CASSPATQETQYF
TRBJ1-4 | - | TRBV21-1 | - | TGTGCCAGCAGCAAACGGGGACAGGGGGTCTCTGATGAAAAACTGTTTTTT | CASSKRGQGVSDEKLFF
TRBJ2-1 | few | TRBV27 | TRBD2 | TGTGCCAGCAGTGGGGCTAGCGGGGGAAGCTCCTACAATGAGCAGTTCTTC | CASSGASGGSSYNEQFF
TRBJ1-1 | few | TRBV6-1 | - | TGTGCCAGCAGTGAAGCCCTGGGACCGTTCTCCACTGAAGCTTTCTTT | CASSEALGPFSTEAFF
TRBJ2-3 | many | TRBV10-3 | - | TGTGCCATCAGTGTGGGGGCCGGCACAGATACGCAGTATTTT | CAISVGAGTDTQYF
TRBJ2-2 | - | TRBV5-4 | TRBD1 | TGTGCCAGCACGTCCGGGACAGCGAACACCGGGGAGCTGTTTTTT | CASTSGTANTGELFF
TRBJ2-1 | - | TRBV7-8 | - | TGTGCCAGCAGCTTGCAACTAAGCTCCTACAATGAGCAGTTCTTC | CASSLQLSSYNEQFF
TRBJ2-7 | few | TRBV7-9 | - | TGTGCCAGCAGCCAAGGGTCCGAGACCGCCGACGAGCAGTACTTC | CASSQGSETADEQYF
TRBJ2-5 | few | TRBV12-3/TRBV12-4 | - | TGTGCCAGCAGTTCGGGGCGGGGAGAGACCCAGTACTTC | CASSSGRGETQYF
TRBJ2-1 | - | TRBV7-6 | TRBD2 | TGTGCCAGCAGCTTAGTGTCCCTAGCGGGGGGCCTCTCCTACAATGAGCAGTTCTTC | CASSLVSLAGGLSYNEQFF
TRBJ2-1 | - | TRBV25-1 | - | TGTGCCAGCAGTGAATGCCCAGACCCTCAGTTCTTC | CASSECPDPQFF
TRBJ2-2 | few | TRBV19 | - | - | CASTDAGFGAGELFF
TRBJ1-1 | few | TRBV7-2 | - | TGTGCCAGCAGCTTGTTGAATAGGAACACTGAAGCTTTCTTT | CASSLLNRNTEAFF
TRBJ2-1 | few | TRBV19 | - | TGTGCCAGTAGTATTCCATTAGTGGCGGGTGTCAACCGTGGCGATGAGCAGTTCTTC | CASSIPLVAGVNRGDEQFF
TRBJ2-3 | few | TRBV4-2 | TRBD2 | TGTGCCAGCAGCCAAGCCCTCGGTGGGGGGAGGGGCACAGATACGCAGTATTTT | CASSQALGGGRGTDTQYF
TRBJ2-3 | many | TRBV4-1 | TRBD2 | TGCGCCAGCAGCGGGAGCGGGGGGCGCACAGATACGCAGTATTTT | CASSGSGGRTDTQYF
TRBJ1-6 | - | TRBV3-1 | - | TGTGCCAGCAGCCCCCGCCCCAGCTCATATTCACCCCTCCACTTT | CASSPRPSSYSPLHF
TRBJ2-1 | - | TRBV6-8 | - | TGTGCCAGCAGTTATCAGCGGAACTACAATGAGCAGTTCTTC | CASSYQRNYNEQFF
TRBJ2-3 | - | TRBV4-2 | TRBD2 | TGTGCCAGCAGCCAAGTTAAGGGGGCTAGCGGGGGCGCAGATACGCAGTATTTT | CASSQVKGASGGADTQYF
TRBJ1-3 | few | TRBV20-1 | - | TGCAGTGCTAGGAGGGCTGACGCCTCTGGAAACACCATATATTTT | CSARRADASGNTIYF